This T cell receptor (beta chain) stems from a study of blood T cell repertoires in COVID-19. Study at large: From the United States, Italy and Spain came samples of acute and convalescent COVID-19. Sources were T cells, B-cell-depleted T cells, or PBMCs; the material itself was cDNA or gDNA.

This CDR3 region has 16 residues. With 4 bases clipped from V and 3 bases from J, the junction kept 7 bases outside the gene matches. CDR1 is LGHNA and CDR2 is YNFKEQ in the germline V gene. Assay: immunoSEQ multiplex PCR; the TCRdb copy retains only in-frame clones and omits some. The sample lists 250,000 to 300,000 clones, around 85% seen once, with about 12% in the top ten. The sequenced material came from peripheral blood. This chain links TRBV4-2 with TRBJ2-2; 8 bases line up with TRBD1. This TCR was recovered from a woman aged 30 to 39 with COVID-19, enrolled during active disease. The CDR3: CASSRQDRVDTGELFF. In DNA form, the CDR3 reads TGTGCCAGCAGCCGCCAGGACAGGGTGGACACCGGGGAGCTGTTTTTT.